The present TCR beta chain was sequenced within a study of regulatory T cells in long-lasting Graves disease. Notes on the study in general: Accuracy was possibly reduced by small sample size. Sharing of public clonotypes was greater in persistent patients (roughly 2,900) than in new patients (around 930).

Germline CDR1 is SNHLY and CDR2 is FYNNEI. The CDR3 spans 13 residues. With 2 bases removed from V and 7 bases from J, the gap between germline ends came to 9 bases. The time point here: newly diagnosed GD, antithyroid drugs for less than 3 months. The TCR library used RNA extracted from PBMCs. This clonotype was seen at least ten times. Its antigen is unidentified. Arm-PCR of CDR3 regions and iRepertoire HTBI primers were the basis on which TCR beta libraries were built. TCRdb recomputed calls from the multiplex PCR reads with MiXCR, one row per CDR3 protein. The sample includes 500,000 or so distinct CDR3 sequences, around 15% seen only once; the top ten take 25%. The same sample was also used in a study of T cells in Graves' hyperthyroidism and ophthalmopathy.

This chain uses TRBV2 with TRBJ1-5; D gene unclear. This TCR was recovered from a middle-aged woman with Graves disease. The source material was peripheral blood mononuclear cells (PBMCs), sampled at new diagnosis, from a patient treated with antithyroid drugs. CDR3 bases: TGTGCCAGCAGTGAATCAGGAGACCAGCCCCAGCATTTT. Amino acid sequence: CASSESGDQPQHF. The entire variable domain, with the rest obtained from reference TRBV2 and TRBJ1-5, is as follows: EPEVTQTPSHQVTQMGQEVILRCVPISNHLYFYWYRQILGQKVEFLVSFYNNEISEKSEIFDDQFSVERPDGSNFTLKIRSTKLEDSAMYFCASSESGDQPQHFGDGTRLSIL.